The sequence of this T cell receptor (beta chain) was determined in a study of T cell repertoires in cytomegalovirus infection. About the research overall: Selected CMV epitopes included recently identified HLA-C-restricted ones as well as well-studied HLA-B-restricted ones. Evidence of both CMV infection and a matching HLA type came from public TCR beta signatures.

On this clonotype: Its antigen is unidentified.

General observations from the study: It was HLA-C-restricted CMV-specific TCR beta clonotypes that dominated the response ex vivo. Identification of carriers of CMV plus the relevant HLA was achieved through cumulative public TCR beta family frequency.

TCRdb reanalysed the reads using MiXCR and keeps one entry per CDR3 protein. This table holds approximately 990,000 distinct CDR3 sequences, around 31% found once. The sequence was obtained from a human donor in good health (CMV status not recorded). Some clones in this sample may be carry-over from other donors' samples. Here the sequenced sample was cultured CD8+ T cells from PBMCs, taken from culture after CMV antigen stimulation.

CDR3 bases: TGCAGCGTTGTGGGGGTCTCAGCCTACGAGCAGTACTTC. Its protein is CSVVGVSAYEQYF. This chain uses TRBV29-1 with TRBJ2-7; D possibly uses TRBD1 or TRBD2 (5 bases each). The V end lost 4 bases, the J end lost 2 bases, and 12 bases lay between the germline ends. This CDR3 is 13 amino acids long. Looked up from germline, CDR1 is SQVTM and CDR2 is ANQGSEA.